This TCR beta chain comes out of a study of blood T cells in healthy people across ages. Study results and caveats: The study could not conclusively compare naive and antigen-experienced cells, given its unsorted PBMCs.

A second PCR of 7 to 11 cycles used a sample-barcoded 5' primer and a J-beta primer mix. Each cDNA was tagged by a template-switch adaptor containing 12 random nucleotides. TCRdb processed the 5' RACE reads anew with MiXCR; each CDR3 protein has one entry. The data hold 800,000 or so distinct CDR3 sequences, with 62% observed a single time. CDR1 MDHEN and CDR2 SYDVKM come from the germline V gene. The germline V and J ends were trimmed by 5 bases and 7 bases, with 15 bases remaining between them. The CDR3 length is 14 residues. As concerns this clonotype: Its antigen remains unknown.

The TCR comes from a young man in good health. The sequenced sample consisted of blood. This chain connects TRBV28 to TRBJ1-5; weak D call: TRBD1 (5 bases). The CDR3 is CASSRAREPQPQHF. CDR3 in DNA: TGTGCCAGCAGTCGGGCCAGGGAACCCCAGCCCCAGCATTTT.